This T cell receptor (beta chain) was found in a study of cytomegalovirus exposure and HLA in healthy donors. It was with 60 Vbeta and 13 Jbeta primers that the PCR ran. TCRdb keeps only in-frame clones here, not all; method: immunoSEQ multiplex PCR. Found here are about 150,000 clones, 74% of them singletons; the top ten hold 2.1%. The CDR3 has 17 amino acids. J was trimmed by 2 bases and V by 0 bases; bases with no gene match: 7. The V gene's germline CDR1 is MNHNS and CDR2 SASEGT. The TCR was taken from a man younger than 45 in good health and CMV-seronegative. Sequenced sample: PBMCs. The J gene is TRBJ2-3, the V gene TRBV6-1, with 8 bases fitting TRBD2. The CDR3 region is CASSEAWGSGVTDTQYF. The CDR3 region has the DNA TGTGCCAGCAGTGAAGCCTGGGGTAGCGGGGTCACAGATACGCAGTATTTT.